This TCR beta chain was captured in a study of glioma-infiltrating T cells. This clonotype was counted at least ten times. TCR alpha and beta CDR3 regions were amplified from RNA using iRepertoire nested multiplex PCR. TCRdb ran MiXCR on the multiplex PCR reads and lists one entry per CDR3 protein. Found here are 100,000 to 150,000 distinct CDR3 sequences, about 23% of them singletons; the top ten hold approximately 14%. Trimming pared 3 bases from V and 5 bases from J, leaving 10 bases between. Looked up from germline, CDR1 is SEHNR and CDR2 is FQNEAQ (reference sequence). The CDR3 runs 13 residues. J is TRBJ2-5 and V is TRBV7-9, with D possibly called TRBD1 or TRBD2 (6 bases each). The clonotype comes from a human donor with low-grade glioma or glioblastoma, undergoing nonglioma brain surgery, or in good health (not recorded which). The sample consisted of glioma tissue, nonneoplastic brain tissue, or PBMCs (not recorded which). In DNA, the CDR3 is TGTGCCAGCAGCTTCCCGGGGGCGGAGACCCAGTACTTC. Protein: CASSFPGAETQYF.